This T cell receptor beta chain was sequenced for a study of glioma-infiltrating T cells. The study's findings and limits: Only very few CDR3 sequences appeared in both tissue and blood. Gliomas, especially low-grade, showed above-expected tissue-blood divergence; non-neoplastic patients showed below.

TCR alpha and beta CDR3 regions were amplified from RNA using iRepertoire nested multiplex PCR. TCRdb re-called the multiplex PCR reads through MiXCR, storing one row per CDR3 protein. This sample has 160,000 or so distinct CDR3 sequences, with around 40% found just once. The CDR3 runs to 14 residues. CDR1 is SGHAT and CDR2 is FQNNGV in the germline V gene. V lost 0 bases and J lost 0, with 6 bases in between. A note on this clonotype: Its cognate antigen is unknown.

The receptor comes from a human donor with low-grade glioma or glioblastoma, undergoing nonglioma brain surgery, or in good health (not recorded which). Sequencing input: glioma tissue, nonneoplastic brain tissue, or PBMCs (not recorded which). The V gene is TRBV11-2, the J gene TRBJ2-7; no definite D call. The CDR3 nucleotides are TGTGCCAGCAGCTTAGACACGAGCTCCTACGAGCAGTACTTC. This encodes CASSLDTSSYEQYF.